The clone carrying this T cell receptor beta chain appeared many times. Library preparation (for TCRbeta) was performed with unique molecular identifiers. TCRdb re-called the PCR reads through MiXCR, storing one row per CDR3 protein. Of approximately 250,000 distinct CDR3 sequences listed, approximately 9.9% are singletons. These data originate in a study of T-cell reconstitution after alpha-beta-depleted transplantation in children. The CDR3 has 12 amino acids. V gave up 4 bases and J gave up 6 bases, with 9 bases separating them. Germline loops: CDR1 SGHRS, CDR2 YFSETQ. The sequence was obtained from a human donor who donated a stem cell graft to a child with SCID. The sequencing used PBMCs from the stem cell graft donor, collected from the stem cell graft. The chain couples TRBV5-1 to TRBJ2-3; a possible D gene is TRBD2 (5 bases). The CDR3 here is CASSPTRDTQYF. In nucleotides, the CDR3 is TGCGCCAGCAGCCCCACTAGGGATACGCAGTATTTT.